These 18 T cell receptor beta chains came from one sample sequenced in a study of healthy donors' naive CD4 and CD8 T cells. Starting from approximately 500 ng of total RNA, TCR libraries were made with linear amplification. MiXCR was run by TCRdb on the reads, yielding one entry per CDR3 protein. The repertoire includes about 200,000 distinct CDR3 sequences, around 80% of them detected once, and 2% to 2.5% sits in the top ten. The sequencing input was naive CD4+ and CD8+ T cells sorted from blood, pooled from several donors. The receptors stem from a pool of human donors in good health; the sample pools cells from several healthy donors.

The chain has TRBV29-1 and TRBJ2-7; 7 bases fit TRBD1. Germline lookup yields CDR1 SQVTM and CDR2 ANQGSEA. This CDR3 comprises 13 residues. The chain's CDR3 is CNAWGQPFYEQYF. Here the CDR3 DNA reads TGCAACGCCTGGGGACAGCCGTTCTACGAGCAGTACTTC.

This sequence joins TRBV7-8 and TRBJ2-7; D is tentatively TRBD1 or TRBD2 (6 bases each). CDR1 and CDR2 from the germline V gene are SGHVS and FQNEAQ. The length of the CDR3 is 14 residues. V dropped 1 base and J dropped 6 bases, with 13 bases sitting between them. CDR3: CASSLVLQGGEQYF. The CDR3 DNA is TGTGCCAGCAGCTTAGTGCTACAGGGAGGCGAGCAGTACTTC.

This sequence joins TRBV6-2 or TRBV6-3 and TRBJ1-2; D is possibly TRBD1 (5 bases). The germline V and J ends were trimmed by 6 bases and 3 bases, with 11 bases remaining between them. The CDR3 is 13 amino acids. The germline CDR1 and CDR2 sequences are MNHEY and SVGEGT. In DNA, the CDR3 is TGTGCCAGCAGCCCCGGGACGCACTATGGCTACACCTTC. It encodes CASSPGTHYGYTF.

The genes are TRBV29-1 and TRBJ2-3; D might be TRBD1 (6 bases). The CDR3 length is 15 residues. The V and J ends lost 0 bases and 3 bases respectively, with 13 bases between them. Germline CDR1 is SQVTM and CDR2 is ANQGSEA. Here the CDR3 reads CSVEDRGGRTDTQYF. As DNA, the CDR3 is TGCAGCGTTGAAGATCGAGGGGGTAGGACAGATACGCAGTATTTT.

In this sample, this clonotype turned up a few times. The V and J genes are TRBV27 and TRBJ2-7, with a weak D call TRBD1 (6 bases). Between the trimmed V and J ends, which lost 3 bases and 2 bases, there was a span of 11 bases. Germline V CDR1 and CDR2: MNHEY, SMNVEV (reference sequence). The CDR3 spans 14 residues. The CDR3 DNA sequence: TGTGCCAGCAGTTTTGGGCAGGGGACCTACGAGCAGTACTTC. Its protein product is CASSFGQGTYEQYF.

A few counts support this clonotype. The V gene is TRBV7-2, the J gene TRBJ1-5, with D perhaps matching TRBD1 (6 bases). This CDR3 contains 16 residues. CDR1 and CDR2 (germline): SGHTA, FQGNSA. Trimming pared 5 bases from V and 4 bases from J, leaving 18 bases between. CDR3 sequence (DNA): TGTGCCAGCAGCCCCTTCCCCCGGACAGCGAATCAGCCCCAGCATTTT. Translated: CASSPFPRTANQPQHF.

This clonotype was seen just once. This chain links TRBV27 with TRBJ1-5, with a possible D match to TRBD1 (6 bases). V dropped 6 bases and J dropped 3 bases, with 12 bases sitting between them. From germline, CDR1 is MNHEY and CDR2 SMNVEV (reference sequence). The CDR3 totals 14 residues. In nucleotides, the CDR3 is TGTGCCAGCAGGGGAACAGGGCTCAATCAGCCCCAGCATTTT. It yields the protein CASRGTGLNQPQHF.

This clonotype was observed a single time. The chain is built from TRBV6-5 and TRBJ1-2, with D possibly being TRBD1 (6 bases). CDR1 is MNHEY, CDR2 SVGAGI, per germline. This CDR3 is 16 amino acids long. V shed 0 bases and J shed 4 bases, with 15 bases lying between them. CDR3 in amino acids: CASSYSYLPGAYGYTF. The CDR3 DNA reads TGTGCCAGCAGTTACTCGTATCTACCAGGGGCCTATGGCTACACCTTC.

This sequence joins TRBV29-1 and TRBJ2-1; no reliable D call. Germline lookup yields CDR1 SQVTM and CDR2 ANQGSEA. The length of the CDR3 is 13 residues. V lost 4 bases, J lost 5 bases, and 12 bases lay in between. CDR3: CSVVVGANNEQFF. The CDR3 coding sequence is TGCAGCGTTGTGGTAGGAGCCAACAATGAGCAGTTCTTC.

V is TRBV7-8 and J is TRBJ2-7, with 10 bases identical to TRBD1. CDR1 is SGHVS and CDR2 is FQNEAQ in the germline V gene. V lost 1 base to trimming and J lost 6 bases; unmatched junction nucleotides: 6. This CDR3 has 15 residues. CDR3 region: CASSLDGQGDGEQYF. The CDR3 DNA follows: TGTGCCAGCAGCTTAGACGGACAGGGGGACGGCGAGCAGTACTTC.

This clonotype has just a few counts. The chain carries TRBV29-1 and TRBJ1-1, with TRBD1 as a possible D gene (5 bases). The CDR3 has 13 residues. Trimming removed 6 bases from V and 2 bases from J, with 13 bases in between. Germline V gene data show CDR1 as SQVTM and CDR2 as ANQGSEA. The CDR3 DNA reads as TGCAGCGTGCACCGGGACGGAAACACTGAAGCTTTCTTT. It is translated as CSVHRDGNTEAFF.

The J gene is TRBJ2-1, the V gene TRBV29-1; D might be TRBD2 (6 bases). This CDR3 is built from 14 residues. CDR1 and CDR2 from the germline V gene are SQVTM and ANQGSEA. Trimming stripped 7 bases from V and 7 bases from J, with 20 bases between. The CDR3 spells CSAGGGGLENEQFF. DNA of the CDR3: TGCAGCGCCGGGGGTGGGGGACTGGAGAATGAGCAGTTCTTC.

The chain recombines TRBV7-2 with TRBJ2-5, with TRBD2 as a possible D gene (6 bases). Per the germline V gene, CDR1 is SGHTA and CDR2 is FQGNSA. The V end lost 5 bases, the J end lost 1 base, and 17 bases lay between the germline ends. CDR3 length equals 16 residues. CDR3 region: CASSVTLALFQETQYF. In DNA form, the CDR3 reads TGTGCCAGCAGCGTCACTCTAGCGTTATTCCAAGAGACCCAGTACTTC.

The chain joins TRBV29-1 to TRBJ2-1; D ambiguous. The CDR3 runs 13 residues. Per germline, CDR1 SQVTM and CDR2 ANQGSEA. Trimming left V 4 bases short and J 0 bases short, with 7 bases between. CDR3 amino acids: CSVVVSSYNEQFF. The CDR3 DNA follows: TGCAGCGTTGTGGTCAGCTCCTACAATGAGCAGTTCTTC.

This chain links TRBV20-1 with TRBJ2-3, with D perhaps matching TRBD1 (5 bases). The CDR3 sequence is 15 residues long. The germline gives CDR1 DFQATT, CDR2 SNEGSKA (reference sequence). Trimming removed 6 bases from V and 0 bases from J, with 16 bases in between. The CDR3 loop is CSATPADTSTDTQYF. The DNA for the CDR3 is TGCAGTGCCACTCCGGCGGACACTAGCACAGATACGCAGTATTTT.

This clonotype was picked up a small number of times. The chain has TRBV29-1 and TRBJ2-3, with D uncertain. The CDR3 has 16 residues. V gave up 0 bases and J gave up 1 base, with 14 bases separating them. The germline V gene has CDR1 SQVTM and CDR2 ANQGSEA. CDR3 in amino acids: CSVEDPHLVGTDTQYF. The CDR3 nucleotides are TGCAGCGTTGAAGATCCGCACCTAGTAGGCACAGATACGCAGTATTTT.

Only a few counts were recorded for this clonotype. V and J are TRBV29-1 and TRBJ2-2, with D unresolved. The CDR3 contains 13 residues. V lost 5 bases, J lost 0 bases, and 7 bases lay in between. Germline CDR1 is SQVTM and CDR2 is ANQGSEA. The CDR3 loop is CSVLTPNTGELFF. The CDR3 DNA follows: TGCAGCGTTTTGACCCCGAACACCGGGGAGCTGTTTTTT.

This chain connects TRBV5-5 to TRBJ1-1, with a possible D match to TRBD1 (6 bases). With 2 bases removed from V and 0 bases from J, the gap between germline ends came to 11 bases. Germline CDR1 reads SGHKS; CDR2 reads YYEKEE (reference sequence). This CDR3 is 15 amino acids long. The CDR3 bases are TGTGCCAGCAGCTTTGGAAGGGGGTTGAACACTGAAGCTTTCTTT. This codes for CASSFGRGLNTEAFF. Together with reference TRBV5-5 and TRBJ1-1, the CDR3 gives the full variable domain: DAGVTQSPTHLIKTRGQQVTLRCSPISGHKSVSWYQQVLGQGPQFIFQYYEKEERGRGNFPDRFSARQFPNYSSELNVNALLLGDSALYLCASSFGRGLNTEAFFGQGTRLTVV.